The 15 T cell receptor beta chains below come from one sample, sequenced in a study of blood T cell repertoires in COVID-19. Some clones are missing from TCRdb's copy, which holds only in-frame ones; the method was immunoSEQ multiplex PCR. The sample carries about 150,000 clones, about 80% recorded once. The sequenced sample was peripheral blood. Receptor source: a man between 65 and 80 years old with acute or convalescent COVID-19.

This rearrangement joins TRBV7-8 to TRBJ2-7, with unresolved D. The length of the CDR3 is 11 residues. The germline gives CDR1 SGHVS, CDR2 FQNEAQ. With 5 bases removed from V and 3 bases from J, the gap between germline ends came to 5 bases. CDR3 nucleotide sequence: TGTGCCAGCAGCCTCCACTACGAGCAGTACTTC. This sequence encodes CASSLHYEQYF. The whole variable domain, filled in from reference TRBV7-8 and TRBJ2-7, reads GAGVSQSPRYKVAKRGQDVALRCDPISGHVSLFWYQQALGQGPEFLTYFQNEAQLDKSGLPSDRFFAERPEGSVSTLKIQRTQQEDSAVYLCASSLHYEQYFGPGTRLTVT.

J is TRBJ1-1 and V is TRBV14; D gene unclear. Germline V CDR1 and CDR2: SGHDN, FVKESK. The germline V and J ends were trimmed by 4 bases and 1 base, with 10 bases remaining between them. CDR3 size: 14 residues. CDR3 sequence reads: CASSPRRENTEAFF. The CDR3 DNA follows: TGTGCCAGCAGCCCCCGCCGGGAGAACACTGAAGCTTTCTTT.

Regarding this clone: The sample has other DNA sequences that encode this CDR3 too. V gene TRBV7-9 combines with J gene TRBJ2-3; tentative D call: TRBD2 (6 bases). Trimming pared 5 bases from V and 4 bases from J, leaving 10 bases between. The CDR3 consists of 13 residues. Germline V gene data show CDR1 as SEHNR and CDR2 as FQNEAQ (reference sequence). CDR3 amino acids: CASSPRGPDTQYF. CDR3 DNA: TGTGCCAGCAGCCCGCGGGGTCCAGATACGCAGTATTTT. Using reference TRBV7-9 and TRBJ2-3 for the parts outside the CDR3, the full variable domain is DTGVSQNPRHKITKRGQNVTFRCDPISEHNRLYWYRQTLGQGPEFLTYFQNEAQLEKSRLLSDRFSAERPKGSFSTLEIQRTEQGDSAMYLCASSPRGPDTQYFGPGTRLTVL.

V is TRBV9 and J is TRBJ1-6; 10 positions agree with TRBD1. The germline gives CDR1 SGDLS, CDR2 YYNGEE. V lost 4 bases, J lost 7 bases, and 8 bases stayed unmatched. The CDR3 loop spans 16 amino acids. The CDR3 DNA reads TGTGCCAGCAGCCCAGGGGGACAGGGGTTCAATTCACCCCTCCACTTT. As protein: CASSPGGQGFNSPLHF.

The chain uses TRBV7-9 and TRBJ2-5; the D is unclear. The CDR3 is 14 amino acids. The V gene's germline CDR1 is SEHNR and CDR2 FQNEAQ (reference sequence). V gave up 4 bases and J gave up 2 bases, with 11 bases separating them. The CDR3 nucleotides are TGTGCCAGCAGCTCCTCCCAGTGGCAAGAGACCCAGTACTTC. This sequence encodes CASSSSQWQETQYF.

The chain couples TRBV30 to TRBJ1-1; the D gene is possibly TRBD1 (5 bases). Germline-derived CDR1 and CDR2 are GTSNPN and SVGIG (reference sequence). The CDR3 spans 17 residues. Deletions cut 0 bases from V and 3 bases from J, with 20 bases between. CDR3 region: CAWSVRAGWTKDTEAFF. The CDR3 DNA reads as TGTGCCTGGAGTGTACGGGCAGGGTGGACTAAGGACACTGAAGCTTTCTTT.

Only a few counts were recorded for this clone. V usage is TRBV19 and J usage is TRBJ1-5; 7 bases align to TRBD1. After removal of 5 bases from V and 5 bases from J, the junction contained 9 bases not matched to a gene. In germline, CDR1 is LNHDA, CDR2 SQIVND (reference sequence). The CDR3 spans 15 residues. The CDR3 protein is CASSLGTAPDQPQHF. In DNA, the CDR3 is TGTGCCAGTAGTCTAGGGACAGCCCCTGATCAGCCCCAGCATTTT.

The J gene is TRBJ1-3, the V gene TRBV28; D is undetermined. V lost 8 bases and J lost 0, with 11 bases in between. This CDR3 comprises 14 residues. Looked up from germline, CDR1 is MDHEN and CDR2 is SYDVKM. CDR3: CASAAPSSGNTIYF. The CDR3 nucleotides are TGTGCCAGCGCGGCCCCGAGCTCTGGAAACACCATATATTTT.

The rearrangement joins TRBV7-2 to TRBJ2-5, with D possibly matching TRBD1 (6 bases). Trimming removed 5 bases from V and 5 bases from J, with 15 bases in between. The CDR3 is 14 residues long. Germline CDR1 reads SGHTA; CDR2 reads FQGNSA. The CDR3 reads CASSNTQGRETQYF. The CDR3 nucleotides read TGTGCCAGCAGCAATACGCAGGGGCGGGAGACCCAGTACTTC.

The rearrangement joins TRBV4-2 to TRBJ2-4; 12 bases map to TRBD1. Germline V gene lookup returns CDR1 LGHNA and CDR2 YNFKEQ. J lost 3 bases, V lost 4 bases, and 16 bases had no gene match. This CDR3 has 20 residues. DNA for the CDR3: TGTGCCAGCAGCCGCCTGGGGGGACAGGGGGCATTCGTCGTCAAAAACATTCAGTACTTC. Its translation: CASSRLGGQGAFVVKNIQYF.

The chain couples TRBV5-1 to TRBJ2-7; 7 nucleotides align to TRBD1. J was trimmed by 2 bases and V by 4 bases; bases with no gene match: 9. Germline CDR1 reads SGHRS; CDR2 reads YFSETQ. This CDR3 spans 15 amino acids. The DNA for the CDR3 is TGCGCCAGCAGCCTTTGGACAGGTCCTACCTACGAGCAGTACTTC. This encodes CASSLWTGPTYEQYF. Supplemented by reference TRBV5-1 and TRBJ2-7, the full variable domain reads KAGVTQTPRYLIKTRGQQVTLSCSPISGHRSVSWYQQTPGQGLQFLFEYFSETQRNKGNFPGRFSGRQFSNSRSEMNVSTLELGDSALYLCASSLWTGPTYEQYFGPGTRLTVT.

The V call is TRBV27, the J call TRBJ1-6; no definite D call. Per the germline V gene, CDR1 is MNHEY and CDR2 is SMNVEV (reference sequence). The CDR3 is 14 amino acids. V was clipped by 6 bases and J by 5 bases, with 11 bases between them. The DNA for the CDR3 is TGTGCCAGCAGCGAACAGCGGCATAATTCACCCCTCCACTTT. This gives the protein CASSEQRHNSPLHF.

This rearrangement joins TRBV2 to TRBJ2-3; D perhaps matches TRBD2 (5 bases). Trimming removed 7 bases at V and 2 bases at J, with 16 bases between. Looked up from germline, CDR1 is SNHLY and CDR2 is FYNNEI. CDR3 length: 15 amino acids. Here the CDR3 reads CASTPGGSITDTQYF. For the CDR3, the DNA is TGTGCCAGCACCCCCGGCGGGTCAATCACAGATACGCAGTATTTT.

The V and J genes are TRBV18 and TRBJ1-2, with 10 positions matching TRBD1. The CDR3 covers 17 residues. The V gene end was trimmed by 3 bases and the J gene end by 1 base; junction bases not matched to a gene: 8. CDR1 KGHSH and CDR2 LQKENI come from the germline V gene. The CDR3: CASSPGQGGPFNYGYTF. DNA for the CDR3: TGTGCCAGCTCACCCGGACAGGGGGGCCCCTTTAACTATGGCTACACCTTC.

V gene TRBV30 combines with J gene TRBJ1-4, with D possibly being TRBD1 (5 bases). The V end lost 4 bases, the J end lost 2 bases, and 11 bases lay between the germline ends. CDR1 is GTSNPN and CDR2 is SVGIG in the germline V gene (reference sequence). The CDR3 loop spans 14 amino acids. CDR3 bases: TGTGCCTGGACGTCGGGGGGTACTAATGAAAAACTGTTTTTT. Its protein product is CAWTSGGTNEKLFF.